Presented here are 15 T cell receptor beta chains from one specimen sequenced in a study of T-cell reconstitution after alpha-beta-depleted transplantation in children. Unique molecular identifiers were incorporated when the TCRbeta library was constructed. TCRdb redid the calling of the PCR reads with MiXCR, one entry per CDR3 protein. The repertoire holds approximately 490,000 distinct CDR3 sequences, with more than 9% as singletons. Sequenced material: PBMCs, taken before TCRalphabeta/CD19-depleted stem cell transplant. These receptors originate from a child aged 2-15 years with inherited bone marrow failure, due to receive a stem cell transplant.

Many counts were recorded for this clonotype. V gene TRBV27 combines with J gene TRBJ2-7; TRBD2 might be the D (7 bases). The V and J ends lost 8 bases and 0 bases respectively, with 23 bases between them. CDR1 MNHEY and CDR2 SMNVEV come from the germline V gene (reference sequence). This CDR3 contains 17 residues. The DNA for the CDR3 is TGTGCCAGCCAGCCCTCCGCGGGGGCGAGGAGCTCCTACGAGCAGTACTTC. Protein sequence: CASQPSAGARSSYEQYF.

This clonotype was seen ten or more times. The chain carries TRBV20-1 and TRBJ2-3, with 8 bases that match TRBD2. The CDR3 totals 13 residues. Per germline, CDR1 DFQATT and CDR2 SNEGSKA (reference sequence). The V gene end was trimmed by 5 bases and the J gene end by 7 bases; junction bases not matched to a gene: 8. CDR3: CSAVAGIGYTQYF. DNA of the CDR3: TGCAGTGCTGTAGCGGGAATCGGGTATACGCAGTATTTT.

This clonotype showed up just once. The chain has TRBV18 and TRBJ2-1, with no clear D. Germline-derived CDR1 and CDR2 are KGHSH and LQKENI. The ends were cut back, 1 base at V and 0 bases at J, with 10 bases in the middle. The CDR3 covers 16 residues. The CDR3 DNA sequence: TGTGCCAGCTCACCACAAGACACCAACTCCTACAATGAGCAGTTCTTC. Protein: CASSPQDTNSYNEQFF.

This clonotype appeared many times. V is TRBV29-1 and J is TRBJ1-6; no clear D. Germline lookup yields CDR1 SQVTM and CDR2 ANQGSEA. Deletions cut 8 bases from V and 0 bases from J, with 17 bases between. The CDR3 length is 16 residues. The CDR3 coding sequence is TGCAGCCCTCAACGGCCTGCCTGCTCCTATAATTCACCCCTCCACTTT. This translates into CSPQRPACSYNSPLHF.

This clonotype was counted at least ten times. The genes are TRBV2 and TRBJ2-1; TRBD2 aligns across 15 bases. This CDR3 is built from 15 residues. Looked up from germline, CDR1 is SNHLY and CDR2 is FYNNEI. The V and J ends lost 6 bases and 10 bases, in that order; junction bases with no gene match: 7. In DNA form, the CDR3 reads TGTGCCAGCAGCGCGGGACTAGCGGGAGGATACGAGCAGTTCTTC. Amino acids: CASSAGLAGGYEQFF. Together with reference TRBV2 and TRBJ2-1, the CDR3 gives the full variable domain: EPEVTQTPSHQVTQMGQEVILRCVPISNHLYFYWYRQILGQKVEFLVSFYNNEISEKSEIFDDQFSVERPDGSNFTLKIRSTKLEDSAMYFCASSAGLAGGYEQFFGPGTRLTVL.

The chain uses TRBV12-3 or TRBV12-4 and TRBJ2-7, with D unresolved. V shed 5 bases and J shed 3 bases, with 8 bases lying between them. This CDR3 comprises 12 residues. CDR3 residues: CASSPLNYEQYF. Written as DNA, the CDR3 is TGTGCCAGCAGTCCACTGAACTACGAGCAGTACTTC.

This clonotype came up many times. This chain links TRBV6-2 or TRBV6-3 with TRBJ1-1, with D possibly being TRBD1 (6 bases). V was clipped by 2 bases and J by 1 base, with 20 bases between them. CDR3 size: 18 residues. Germline V gives CDR1 MNHEY, CDR2 SVGEGT. CDR3 nucleotides: TGTGCCAGCAGTTACCTTTACCGACAGGCCTTCTGGAACACTGAAGCTTTCTTT. Residues: CASSYLYRQAFWNTEAFF.

CDR3 nucleotides: TGTGCCAGCAGCTGCGGGTACGAGCAGTACTTC. The encoded protein is CASSCGYEQYF. The chain is built from TRBV7-2 and TRBJ2-7; TRBD2 might be the D (5 bases). In germline, CDR1 is SGHTA, CDR2 FQGNSA. There are 11 residues in the CDR3. Deletions cut 4 bases from V and 4 bases from J, with 5 bases between. Drawing the rest from reference TRBV7-2 and TRBJ2-7, the complete variable domain is GAGVSQSPSNKVTEKGKDVELRCDPISGHTALYWYRQSLGQGLEFLIYFQGNSAPDKSGLPSDRFSAERTGGSVSTLTIQRTQQEDSAVYLCASSCGYEQYFGPGTRLTVT.

This clonotype was recorded at least ten times. This chain links TRBV2 with TRBJ1-5, with D hard to call. Trimming removed 3 bases at V and 9 bases at J, with 12 bases between. Germline V CDR1 and CDR2: SNHLY, FYNNEI. The CDR3 length is 13 residues. DNA for the CDR3: TGTGCCAGCAGTGAGCGGCAGTTTCGGCCCCAGCATTTT. Amino acid sequence: CASSERQFRPQHF.

The table lists this clonotype with many counts. The rearrangement uses TRBV10-3 and TRBJ1-4; unclear D gene. Trimming took 6 bases from V and 7 from J, leaving 24 bases between them. CDR1 ENHRY and CDR2 SYGVKD come from the germline V gene. The CDR3 has 17 amino acids. The CDR3 is CAISDPYGERSGEKLFF. The CDR3 nucleotides read TGTGCCATCAGCGACCCGTACGGTGAGCGTTCGGGTGAAAAACTGTTTTTT.

In this sample, this clonotype turned up many times. This chain connects TRBV7-2 to TRBJ2-1; possibly TRBD1 or TRBD2 for D (6 bases each). This CDR3 is 15 amino acids long. V dropped 5 bases and J dropped 3 bases, with 14 bases sitting between them. Germline V gene data show CDR1 as SGHTA and CDR2 as FQGNSA. CDR3 sequence (DNA): TGTGCCAGCAGCCCTCTGGGGGGCGTCTACAATGAGCAGTTCTTC. Translation: CASSPLGGVYNEQFF.

This clonotype was recorded many times. The V and J genes are TRBV5-5 and TRBJ2-1; D is uncertain. This CDR3 spans 15 amino acids. In germline, CDR1 is SGHKS, CDR2 YYEKEE (reference sequence). Deletions cut 4 bases from V and 0 bases from J, with 11 bases between. This CDR3 is CASSRQLDSYNEQFF. DNA for the CDR3: TGTGCCAGCAGCCGCCAACTCGACTCCTACAATGAGCAGTTCTTC. Combining the CDR3 with reference TRBV5-5 and TRBJ2-1 gives the whole variable domain DAGVTQSPTHLIKTRGQQVTLRCSPISGHKSVSWYQQVLGQGPQFIFQYYEKEERGRGNFPDRFSARQFPNYSSELNVNALLLGDSALYLCASSRQLDSYNEQFFGPGTRLTVL.

This clonotype occurred many times. This chain joins TRBV7-9 and TRBJ2-7; 13 bases are shared with TRBD2. CDR1 SEHNR and CDR2 FQNEAQ come from the germline V gene (reference sequence). This CDR3 contains 15 residues. With 1 base clipped from V and 8 bases from J, the junction kept 5 bases outside the gene matches. The CDR3 nucleotides read TGTGCCAGCAGCTTAGTTACTAGCGGGAGGGGTCAGCAGTACTTC. It specifies CASSLVTSGRGQQYF.

This clonotype was seen many times. The chain employs TRBV30 and TRBJ1-2; 7 bases fit TRBD1. V dropped 6 bases and J dropped 7; count of bases not matched to a gene: 5. Germline assignment: CDR1 GTSNPN and CDR2 SVGIG (reference sequence). This CDR3 has 11 residues. CDR3 bases: TGTGCCTGCAAATCAGGGGGTGGCTACACCTTC. Translation: CACKSGGGYTF.

This clonotype was recorded at least ten times. This chain uses TRBV27 with TRBJ1-1; D remains ambiguous. This CDR3 has 13 residues. V lost 6 bases and J lost 0, with 8 bases in between. Germline V gene data show CDR1 as MNHEY and CDR2 as SMNVEV (reference sequence). CDR3 DNA sequence: TGTGCCAGCAGAGAAAATTTGAACACTGAAGCTTTCTTT. Protein sequence: CASRENLNTEAFF.